This is a list of T cell receptor beta chains from one sample in a study of shared clonotypes between healthy human individuals. The assay was immunoSEQ multiplex PCR, and TCRdb's table has in-frame clones only and misses some. The table records about 1 million clones, around 75% of them present only once. Input material: memory CD4+ T cells sorted from blood. The source is a man younger than 30 in good health. CDR3s include the opening cysteine and the closing phenylalanine or tryptophan. Each record gives: D gene, V gene, clone size, J gene, CDR3 protein, CDR3 DNA. D genes are given only for firm matches. A row's size may be missing; if present it is once, few, many or a size class.

NA	TRBV7-3	few	TRBJ1-2	CASSLQFSGSSGGYTF	TGTGCCAGCAGCTTACAGTTTTCAGGGAGCAGCGGTGGCTACACCTTC
TRBD2	TRBV7-3	NA	TRBJ2-1	CASTLAGDSSYNEQFF	TGTGCCAGCACGCTAGCGGGGGACAGCTCCTACAATGAGCAGTTCTTC
NA	TRBV7-6	once	TRBJ2-1	CASSLRGNEQFF	TGTGCCAGCAGCTTACGAGGGAATGAGCAGTTCTTC
TRBD1	TRBV6-5	once	TRBJ2-1	CASRRGTGVNNEQFF	TGTGCCAGCCGGCGAGGGACAGGGGTCAACAATGAGCAGTTCTTC
NA	TRBV5-1	NA	TRBJ2-1	CASSLVLSGEQFF	TGCGCCAGCAGCTTGGTTCTTTCGGGGGAGCAGTTCTTC
TRBD2	TRBV5-1	NA	TRBJ2-7	CASSPLAGSYEQYF	TGCGCCAGCAGCCCGCTAGCGGGGTCCTACGAGCAGTACTTC
NA	TRBV6-1	NA	TRBJ1-3	CASSESHGSSGNTIYF	TGTGCCAGCAGTGAATCCCACGGGAGCTCTGGAAACACCATATATTTT
NA	TRBV10-3	NA	TRBJ1-2	CAIYGGNYGYTF	TGTGCCATCTATGGGGGGAACTATGGCTACACCTTC
NA	TRBV30	NA	TRBJ2-6	CACSSSSGANVLTF	TGTGCCTGCTCTAGTTCCTCTGGGGCCAACGTCCTGACTTTC
NA	TRBV30	NA	TRBJ2-6	CAWSGQPPLGANVLTF	TGTGCCTGGAGCGGTCAGCCGCCGCTCGGGGCCAACGTCCTGACTTTC
NA	TRBV19	NA	TRBJ1-4	CASCEGDAIRAKLFF	TGTGCCAGTTGCGAGGGGGACGCTATAAGGGCCAAACTGTTTTTT
NA	TRBV5-6	NA	TRBJ2-7	CASNWNGRAYEQYF	TGTGCCAGCAACTGGAATGGGCGAGCCTACGAGCAGTACTTC
NA	TRBV4-1	NA	TRBJ2-2	CASSQDEGFSGELFF	TGCGCCAGCAGCCAAGATGAAGGATTTAGCGGGGAGCTGTTTTTT
TRBD2	TRBV7-2	NA	TRBJ2-5	CASSESGARETQYF	TGTGCCAGCAGCGAAAGCGGGGCAAGGGAGACCCAGTACTTC
NA	TRBV6-5	NA	TRBJ1-5	CASSYSSSGSQPQHF	TGTGCCAGCAGTTACTCGAGTTCGGGGAGTCAGCCCCAGCATTTT
TRBD1	TRBV7-7	NA	TRBJ2-1	CASSLEGAPFNEQFF	TGTGCTAGCAGCTTAGAGGGGGCCCCCTTCAATGAGCAGTTCTTC
NA	TRBV28	few	TRBJ1-5	CASSLFGSANQPQHF	TGTGCCAGCAGTTTATTCGGCAGCGCCAATCAGCCCCAGCATTTT
NA	TRBV11-3	NA	TRBJ2-1	CASSSRDSEQFF	TGTGCCAGCAGTTCCCGGGACTCCGAGCAGTTCTTC
TRBD1	TRBV6-4	NA	TRBJ2-3	CASREGQGSSTQYF	TGTGCCAGCAGGGAGGGACAGGGGTCTTCTACGCAGTATTTT
NA	TRBV5-4	NA	TRBJ1-2	CASSRDRGYTF	TGTGCCAGCAGCCGGGATCGGGGCTACACCTTC
NA	TRBV18	NA	TRBJ1-1	CAGSQHADTEAFF	TGTGCCGGCTCCCAGCATGCGGACACTGAAGCTTTCTTT
TRBD1	TRBV18	NA	TRBJ2-7	CASSPPITDRAGSYEQYF	TGTGCCAGCTCACCACCGATAACCGACAGGGCTGGGTCCTACGAGCAGTACTTC
TRBD1	TRBV10-3	NA	TRBJ1-1	CASSYRGFPEAFF	TGTGCCAGCAGTTACAGGGGATTCCCTGAAGCTTTCTTT
NA	TRBV29-1	NA	TRBJ1-1	CSVSTGNTEAFF	TGCAGCGTTTCGACTGGGAACACTGAAGCTTTCTTT
TRBD2	TRBV7-8	NA	TRBJ2-5	CASSWGAGGKETQYF	TGTGCCAGCAGCTGGGGAGCGGGAGGCAAAGAGACCCAGTACTTC
NA	TRBV6-1	NA	TRBJ1-2	CASSEGRGGYTF	TGTGCCAGCAGTGAAGGGAGGGGAGGCTACACCTTC
NA	TRBV19	NA	TRBJ1-2	CASRKEGYGGYTF	TGTGCCAGTAGAAAGGAAGGGTACGGAGGCTACACCTTC
NA	TRBV29-1	few	TRBJ1-2	CSAGQSNYGYTF	TGCAGCGCCGGACAGTCTAACTATGGCTACACCTTC
NA	TRBV6-5	NA	TRBJ2-5	CASSRTLLETQYF	TGTGCCAGCAGTCGGACGTTGTTGGAGACCCAGTACTTC